This T cell receptor beta chain stems from a study of blood T cell repertoires in COVID-19. In the authors' workflow: Reference gene primer amplification gave nucleated cell count estimates. Assay: immunoSEQ multiplex PCR; the TCRdb copy retains only in-frame clones and omits some. V, J and clone size are taken as reported in that table, and D and trimming were inferred from the DNA itself. The sample carries over 450,000 clones, approximately 91% recorded once. V was trimmed by 6 bases and J by 3 bases, leaving 15 bases between them. CDR1 and CDR2 (germline): PRHDT, FYEKMQ (reference sequence). This CDR3 spans 14 amino acids.

The chain carries TRBV13 and TRBJ2-7; perhaps TRBD1 as D (6 bases). Sequencing was carried out using peripheral blood. The sequence derives from a woman in her 50s with COVID-19, enrolled during active disease. CDR3 in DNA: TGTGCCAGCAGTCGAAGGGGGACCTTCTACGAGCAGTACTTC. Protein: CASSRRGTFYEQYF.